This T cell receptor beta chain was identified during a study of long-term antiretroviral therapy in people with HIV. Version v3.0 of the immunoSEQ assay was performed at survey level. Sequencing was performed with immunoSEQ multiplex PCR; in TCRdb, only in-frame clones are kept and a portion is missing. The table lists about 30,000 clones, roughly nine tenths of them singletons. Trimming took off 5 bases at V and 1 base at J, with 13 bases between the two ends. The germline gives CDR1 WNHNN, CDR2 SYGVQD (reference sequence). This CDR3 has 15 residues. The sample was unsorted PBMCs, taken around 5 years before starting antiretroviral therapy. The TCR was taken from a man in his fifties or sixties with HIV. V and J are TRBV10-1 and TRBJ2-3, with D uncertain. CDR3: CASSSDSLGTDTQYF. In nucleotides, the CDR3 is TGCGCCAGCAGTTCCGACTCCTTAGGCACAGATACGCAGTATTTT.